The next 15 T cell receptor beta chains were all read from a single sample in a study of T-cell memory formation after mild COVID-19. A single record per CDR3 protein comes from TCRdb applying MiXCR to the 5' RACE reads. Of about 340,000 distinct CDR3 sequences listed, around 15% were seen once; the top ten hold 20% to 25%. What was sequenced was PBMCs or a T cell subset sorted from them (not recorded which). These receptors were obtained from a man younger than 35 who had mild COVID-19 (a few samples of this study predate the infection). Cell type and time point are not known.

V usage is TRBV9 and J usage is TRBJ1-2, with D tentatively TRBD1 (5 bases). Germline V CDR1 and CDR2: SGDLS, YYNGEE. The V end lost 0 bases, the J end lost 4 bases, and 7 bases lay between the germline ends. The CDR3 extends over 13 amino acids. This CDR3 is CASSVVGAYGYTF. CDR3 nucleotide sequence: TGTGCCAGCAGCGTAGTAGGGGCCTATGGCTACACCTTC.

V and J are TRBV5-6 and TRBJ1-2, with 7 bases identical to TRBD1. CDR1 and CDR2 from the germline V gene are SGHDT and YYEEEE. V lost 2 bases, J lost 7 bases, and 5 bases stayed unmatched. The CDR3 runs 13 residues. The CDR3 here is CASSFKGALGYTF. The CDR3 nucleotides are TGTGCCAGCAGCTTCAAGGGGGCGCTTGGCTACACCTTC. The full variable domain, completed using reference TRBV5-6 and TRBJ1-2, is DAGVTQSPTHLIKTRGQQVTLRCSPKSGHDTVSWYQQALGQGPQFIFQYYEEEERQRGNFPDRFSGHQFPNYSSELNVNALLLGDSALYLCASSFKGALGYTFGSGTRLTVV.

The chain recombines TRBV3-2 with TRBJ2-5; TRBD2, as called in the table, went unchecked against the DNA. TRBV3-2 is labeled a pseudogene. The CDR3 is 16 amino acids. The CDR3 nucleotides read TGTGCCAGCAGCCAAGACGGGGCGGGAGGGCCGGAGACCCAGTACTTC. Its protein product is CASSQDGAGGPETQYF.

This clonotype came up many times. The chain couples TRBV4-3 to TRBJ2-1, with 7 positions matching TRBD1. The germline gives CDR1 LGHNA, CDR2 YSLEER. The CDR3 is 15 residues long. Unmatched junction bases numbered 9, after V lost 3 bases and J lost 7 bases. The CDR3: CASSHGQAPGNEQFF. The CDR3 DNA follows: TGCGCCAGCAGCCATGGACAGGCCCCGGGGAATGAGCAGTTCTTC.

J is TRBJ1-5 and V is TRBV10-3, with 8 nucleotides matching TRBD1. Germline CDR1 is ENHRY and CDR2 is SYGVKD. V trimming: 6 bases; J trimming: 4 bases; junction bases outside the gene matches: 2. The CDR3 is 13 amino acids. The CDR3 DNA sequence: TGTGCCATCAGGGGACAGGCTAATCAGCCCCAGCATTTT. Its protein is CAIRGQANQPQHF.

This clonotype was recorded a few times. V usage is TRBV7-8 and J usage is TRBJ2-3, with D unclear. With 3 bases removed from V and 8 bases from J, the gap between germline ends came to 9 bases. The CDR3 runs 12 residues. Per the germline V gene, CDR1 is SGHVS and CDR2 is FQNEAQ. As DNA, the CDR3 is TGTGCCAGCAGCTTGGACGCACGTACGCAGTATTTT. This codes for CASSLDARTQYF.

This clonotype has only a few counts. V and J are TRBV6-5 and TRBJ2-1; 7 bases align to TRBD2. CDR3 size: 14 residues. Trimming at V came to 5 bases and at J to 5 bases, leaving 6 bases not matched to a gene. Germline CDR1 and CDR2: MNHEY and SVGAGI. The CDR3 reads CASSQRGNNNEQFF. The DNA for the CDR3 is TGTGCCAGCAGTCAGCGGGGAAACAACAATGAGCAGTTCTTC.

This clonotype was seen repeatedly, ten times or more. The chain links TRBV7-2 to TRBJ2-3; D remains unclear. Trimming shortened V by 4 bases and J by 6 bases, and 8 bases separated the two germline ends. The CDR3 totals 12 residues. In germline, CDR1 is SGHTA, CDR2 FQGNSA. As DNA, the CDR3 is TGTGCCAGCAGCTCCCAAACGGATACGCAGTATTTT. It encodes CASSSQTDTQYF.

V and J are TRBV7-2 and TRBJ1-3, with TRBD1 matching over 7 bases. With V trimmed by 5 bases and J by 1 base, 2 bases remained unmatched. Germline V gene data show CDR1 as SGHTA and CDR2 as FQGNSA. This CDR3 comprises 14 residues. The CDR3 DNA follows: TGTGCCAGCAGCCAGACAGGGTCTGGAAACACCATATATTTT. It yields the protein CASSQTGSGNTIYF.

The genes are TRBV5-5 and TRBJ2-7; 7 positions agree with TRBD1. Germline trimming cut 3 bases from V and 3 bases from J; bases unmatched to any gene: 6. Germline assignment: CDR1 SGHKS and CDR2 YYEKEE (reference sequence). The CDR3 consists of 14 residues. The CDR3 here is CASSSQGSLYEQYV. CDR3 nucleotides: TGTGCCAGCAGCTCACAGGGGAGCCTCTACGAGCAGTACGTC.

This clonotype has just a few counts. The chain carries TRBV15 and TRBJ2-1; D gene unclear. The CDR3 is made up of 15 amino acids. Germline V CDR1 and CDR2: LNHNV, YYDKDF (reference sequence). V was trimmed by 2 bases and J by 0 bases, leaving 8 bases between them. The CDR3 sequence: CATSRYEYSYNEQFF. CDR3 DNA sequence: TGTGCCACCAGCAGATACGAATACTCCTACAATGAGCAGTTCTTC. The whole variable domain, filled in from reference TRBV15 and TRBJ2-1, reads DAMVIQNPRYQVTQFGKPVTLSCSQTLNHNVMYWYQQKSSQAPKLLFHYYDKDFNNEADTPDNFQSRRPNTSFCFLDIRSPGLGDTAMYLCATSRYEYSYNEQFFGPGTRLTVL.

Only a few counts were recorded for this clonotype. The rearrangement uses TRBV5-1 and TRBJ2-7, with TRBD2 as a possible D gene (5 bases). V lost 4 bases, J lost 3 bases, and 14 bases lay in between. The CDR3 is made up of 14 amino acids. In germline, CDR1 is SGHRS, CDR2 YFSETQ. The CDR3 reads CASSLQPGNYEQYV. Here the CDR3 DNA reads TGCGCCAGCAGCCTTCAACCGGGGAACTACGAGCAGTACGTC.

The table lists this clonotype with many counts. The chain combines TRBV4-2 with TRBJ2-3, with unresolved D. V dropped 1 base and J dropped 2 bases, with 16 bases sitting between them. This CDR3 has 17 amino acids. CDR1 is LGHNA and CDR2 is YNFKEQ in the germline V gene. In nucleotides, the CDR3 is TGTGCCAGCAGCCAAGTTCTACACGAAAAGGTCACAGATACGCAGTATTTT. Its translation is CASSQVLHEKVTDTQYF.

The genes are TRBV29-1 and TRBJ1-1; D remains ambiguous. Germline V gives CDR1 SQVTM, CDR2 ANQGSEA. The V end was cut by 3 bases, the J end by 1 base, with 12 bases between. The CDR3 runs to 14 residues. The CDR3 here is CSVDGGLRNTEAFF. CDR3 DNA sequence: TGCAGCGTTGATGGTGGGTTACGGAACACTGAAGCTTTCTTT.

As DNA, the CDR3 is TGTGCCAGCAGCTTAAACCCCTCGACTAAAGAGACCCAGTACTTC. Encoded protein: CASSLNPSTKETQYF. The J gene is TRBJ2-5, the V gene TRBV7-6; weak D call: TRBD2 (5 bases). V was shortened by 2 bases and J by 3 bases, with 13 bases between the two germline ends. The CDR3 loop spans 15 amino acids. Germline V lookup: CDR1 SGHVS, CDR2 FNYEAQ.